The T cell receptor beta chain described here comes from a study of neurological immune-mediated disorders. This clonotype was picked up many times. V lost 2 bases to trimming and J lost 10 bases, with 16 bases between them. The CDR3 totals 14 residues. Germline V gene lookup returns CDR1 SGHRS and CDR2 YFSETQ. Synthesis of cDNA was performed by 5'RACE using 10-nucleotide random UMIs. Each CDR3 protein gets one entry after TCRdb re-called the 5' RACE reads with MiXCR. The table shows 50,000 to 80,000 distinct CDR3 sequences, with 4.5% occurring only once. The rearrangement uses TRBV5-1 and TRBJ2-1; TRBD1 might be the D (8 bases). The sequencing input was PBMCs. The receptor's source is a man between 25 and 39 years old with multiple sclerosis. This CDR3 is CASSLLTGGDEQFF. The CDR3 nucleotides read TGCGCCAGCAGCTTACTTACAGGGGGGGACGAGCAGTTCTTC.